The 13 T cell receptor beta chains presented below share a single source sample, sequenced in a study of T cells in Graves' hyperthyroidism and ophthalmopathy. TCR beta CDR3 sequences were amplified from RNA transcripts. First-round RT-PCR targeting the TCR CDR3 was performed with the HTBI primer set. TCRdb processed the multiplex PCR reads anew with MiXCR; each CDR3 protein has one entry. This table holds 700,000 to 850,000 distinct CDR3 sequences, 35% found once. Specimen: blood. The receptors were sampled from a middle-aged woman with Graves' hyperthyroidism.

This clonotype has only a few counts. J is TRBJ2-3 and V is TRBV29-1, with unresolved D. Germline assignment: CDR1 SQVTM and CDR2 ANQGSEA. The V end was cut by 2 bases, the J end by 1 base, with 10 bases between. This CDR3 is 14 amino acids long. CDR3: CSVESFVGTDTQYF. The DNA of the CDR3 is TGCAGCGTTGAATCGTTCGTGGGCACAGATACGCAGTATTTT.

A few counts support this clonotype. V usage is TRBV2 and J usage is TRBJ2-2; TRBD1 matches at 11 bases. This CDR3 has 14 residues. Germline assignment: CDR1 SNHLY and CDR2 FYNNEI. Losses at the gene ends were 10 bases for V and 6 bases for J; bases not matched to a gene: 7. CDR3 DNA sequence: TGTGCCAACGGACAGGGGGCATTGGCCGGGGAGCTGTTTTTT. This sequence encodes CANGQGALAGELFF.

This clonotype showed up just once. The junction shows a germline mismatch at one end, possibly a read error. The gene calls are TRBV7-2 and TRBJ2-5; D remains unclear. This CDR3 is built from 13 residues. Germline V gene lookup returns CDR1 SGHTA and CDR2 FQGNSA. CDR3 sequence reads: CASSLGLVEAQYF. DNA for the CDR3: TGCGCCAGCAGCCTCGGGCTTGTAGAGGCCCAGTACTTC.

J is TRBJ2-5 and V is TRBV2; D is ambiguous. Trimming took 5 bases from V and 4 from J, leaving 17 bases between them. There are 15 residues in the CDR3. The germline V gene encodes CDR1 SNHLY and CDR2 FYNNEI. CDR3 in DNA: TGTGCCAGCAGTTACTCCATGGGGTTAGGAGAGACCCAGTACTTC. This encodes CASSYSMGLGETQYF.

This clonotype was detected only a few times. The genes are TRBV12-5 and TRBJ1-5; D is unclear. The CDR3 runs to 17 residues. Germline lookup yields CDR1 LGHNT and CDR2 FRNRAP. Trimming stripped 0 bases from V and 1 base from J, with 13 bases between. The CDR3 coding sequence is TGTGCTAGTGGTTTGGTACGGGTGTGGTCAAGCAATCAGCCCCAGCATTTT. It encodes CASGLVRVWSSNQPQHF.

The chain combines TRBV7-2 with TRBJ2-2; 10 bases fit TRBD2. Germline V gene sequence: CDR1 SGHTA, CDR2 FQGNSA. The V gene end was trimmed by 6 bases and the J gene end by 4 bases; junction bases not matched to a gene: 5. The CDR3 sequence is 15 residues long. DNA of the CDR3: TGTGCCAGCAGGTCTAGCGGGAGTGTCACCGGGGAGCTGTTTTTT. Translating it yields CASRSSGSVTGELFF.

The chain carries TRBV7-2 and TRBJ1-5, with 8 bases lining up with TRBD1. The junction had 12 bases not matched to a gene; V was cut back by 4 bases and J by 4 bases. Germline CDR1 and CDR2: SGHTA and FQGNSA. This CDR3 contains 17 residues. The CDR3 loop is CASSSTGQGGWNQPQHF. The DNA for the CDR3 is TGTGCCAGCAGCTCGACTGGACAGGGAGGGTGGAATCAGCCCCAGCATTTT. The full variable domain, in which reference TRBV7-2 and TRBJ1-5 provide the parts outside the CDR3, is GAGVSQSPSNKVTEKGKDVELRCDPISGHTALYWYRQSLGQGLEFLIYFQGNSAPDKSGLPSDRFSAERTGGSVSTLTIQRTQQEDSAVYLCASSSTGQGGWNQPQHFGDGTRLSIL.

Notes on this clonotype: A read error may be the cause here, since a much bigger clone is one base away. The chain uses TRBV7-2 and TRBJ1-2; D is possibly TRBD1 (5 bases). The CDR3 sequence is 13 residues long. Germline CDR1 SGHTA, CDR2 FQGNSA. V was cut by 4 bases and J by 4 bases, with 10 bases left in between. This chain's CDR3 is CASSSHDSYGYTF. CDR3 coding DNA: TGTGCCAGCAGCTCACACGACAGCTATGGCTACACCTTC.

The table lists this clonotype with a count of one. A single base separates this from a much larger clone, so it may be a read error. This chain connects TRBV20-1 to TRBJ1-2; 7 bases line up with TRBD1. V dropped 7 bases and J dropped 4; count of bases not matched to a gene: 6. Germline V gives CDR1 DFQATT, CDR2 SNEGSKA (reference sequence). The CDR3 consists of 12 residues. CDR3 region: CSESDRVYGYTF. The DNA of the CDR3 is TGCAGTGAAAGTGACAGGGTCTATGGCTACACCTTC.

The V call is TRBV12-3 or TRBV12-4, the J call TRBJ2-5; possible D gene TRBD2, 5 bases. The V end lost 5 bases, the J end lost 9 bases, and 19 bases lay between the germline ends. This CDR3 comprises 14 residues. Here the CDR3 reads CASSPWVGSQPQYF. The CDR3 DNA follows: TGTGCCAGCAGTCCATGGGTGGGGAGTCAGCCCCAGTACTTC.

A single count supports this clonotype. This may stem from a read error, because a much larger clone lies one nucleotide away. J is TRBJ1-4 and V is TRBV19; D unresolved. This CDR3 contains 13 residues. Germline CDR1 reads LNHDA; CDR2 reads SQIVND (reference sequence). The CDR3: CASRQETNEELFF. CDR3 in DNA: TGTGCCAGTAGGCAGGAAACTAATGAAGAACTGTTTTTT.

Here the CDR3 DNA reads TGTGCCAGCAGTTCCCATAGCAATCAGCCCCAGCATTTT. The encoded protein is CASSSHSNQPQHF. The genes are TRBV12-3 or TRBV12-4 and TRBJ1-5; D uncertain. The CDR3 contains 13 residues. Trimming left V 4 bases short and J 0 bases short, with 4 bases between.

This rearrangement joins TRBV11-1 to TRBJ1-2; 7 bases are shared with TRBD1. Germline V CDR1 and CDR2: SGHAT, FQDESV (reference sequence). The CDR3 contains 15 residues. The V and J ends lost 5 bases and 6 bases, in that order; junction bases with no gene match: 12. CDR3 coding DNA: TGTGCCAGCAGCGGACCCAACAGGGGAGTCGATGGCTACACCTTC. Translating it yields CASSGPNRGVDGYTF.